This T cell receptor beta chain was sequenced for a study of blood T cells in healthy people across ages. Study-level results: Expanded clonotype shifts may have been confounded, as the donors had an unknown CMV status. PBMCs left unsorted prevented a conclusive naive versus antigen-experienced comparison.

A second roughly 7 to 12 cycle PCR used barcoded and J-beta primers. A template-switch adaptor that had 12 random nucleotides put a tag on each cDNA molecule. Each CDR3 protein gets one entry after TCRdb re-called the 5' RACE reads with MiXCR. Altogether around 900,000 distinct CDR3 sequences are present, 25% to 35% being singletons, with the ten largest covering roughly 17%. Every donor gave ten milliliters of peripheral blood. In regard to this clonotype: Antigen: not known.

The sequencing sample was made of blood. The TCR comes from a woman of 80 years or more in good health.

DNA of the CDR3: TGCGCCAGCGGCCCCTCAGGGGGCTATCAGCCCCAGCATTTT. Its translation: CASGPSGGYQPQHF. The chain recombines TRBV5-1 with TRBJ1-5; 8 bases fit TRBD1. CDR3 length: 14 amino acids. V shed 7 bases and J 5 bases; nucleotides not matched to a gene: 8. The germline V gene encodes CDR1 SGHRS and CDR2 YFSETQ.